This T cell receptor (beta chain) originates from a study of response to subunit inactivated influenza vaccine. Overall study results and limits: There was a suggestion from the authors that each seasonal influenza vaccination recruits few new T cells.

In TCRdb, the RT-PCR reads were re-called with MiXCR into one record per CDR3 protein. The profile shows roughly 760,000 distinct CDR3 sequences, around 20% of them singletons. With regard to this clonotype: Its antigen remains unknown. This is likely a read error, given that the CDR3 carries no conserved phenylalanine or tryptophan at its end.

CDR3 length equals 14 residues. Trimming removed 6 bases from V and 2 bases from J, with 14 bases in between. Germline CDR1 reads DFQATT; CDR2 reads SNEGSKA (reference sequence). The material was PBMCs from blood, obtained roughly 5 days after vaccination. The clonotype originates from a man aged 45-65 years who received an inactivated influenza vaccine. This rearrangement joins TRBV20-1 to TRBJ2-1, with D unclear. The CDR3 loop reads CSAVLRMTYNEQFL. The CDR3 DNA reads TGCAGTGCCGTCCTCCGTATGACCTACAATGAGCAGTTCTTA.